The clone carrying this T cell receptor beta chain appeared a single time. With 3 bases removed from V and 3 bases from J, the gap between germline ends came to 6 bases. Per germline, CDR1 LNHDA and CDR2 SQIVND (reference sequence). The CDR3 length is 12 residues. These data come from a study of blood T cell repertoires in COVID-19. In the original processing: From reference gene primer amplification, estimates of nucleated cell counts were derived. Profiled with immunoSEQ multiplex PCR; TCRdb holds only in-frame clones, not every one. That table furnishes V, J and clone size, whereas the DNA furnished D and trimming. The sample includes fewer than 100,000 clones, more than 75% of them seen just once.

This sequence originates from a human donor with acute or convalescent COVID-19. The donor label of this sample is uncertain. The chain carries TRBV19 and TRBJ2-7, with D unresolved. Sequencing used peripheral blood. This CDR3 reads CASSINGYEQYF. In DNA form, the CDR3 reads TGTGCCAGTAGTATCAACGGCTACGAGCAGTACTTC.